The rows below give T cell receptor beta chains drawn from one sample of a study of cytomegalovirus exposure and HLA in healthy donors. Repertoires were generated with immunoSEQ multiplex PCR, while TCRdb's copy carries only in-frame clones and drops some. The sample lists more than 80,000 clones, roughly 74% occurring once. Material: PBMCs. The receptors were gathered from a female donor in good health and CMV-seropositive. Both conserved end residues are part of each CDR3. Each record gives: clone size, V gene, CDR3 length, J gene, D gene, CDR3 DNA, CDR3 protein. The D gene is left open where the match is weak. Size is stated for part of the rows, as once, few or many counts, or as a class when the clone is expanded.

>NA|TRBV7-2|15|TRBJ1-5|NA
TGTGCCAGCAGCCAGAATTGGGGGCCGAATCAGCCCCAGCATTTT
CASSQNWGPNQPQHF
>NA|TRBV7-9|14|TRBJ1-2|NA
TGTGCCAGCAGCGTCTTACTCGTTAACTATGGCTACACCTTC
CASSVLLVNYGYTF
>NA|TRBV7-2|14|TRBJ2-7|NA
TGTGCCAGCAGCTTAGAGAGGCAGGGCTACGAGCAGTACTTC
CASSLERQGYEQYF
>NA|TRBV7-2|16|TRBJ2-7|TRBD2
TGTGCCAGCAGCCACCAAAGCGGGAGGGACCCCTACGAGCAGTACTTC
CASSHQSGRDPYEQYF
>NA|TRBV28|16|TRBJ1-5|TRBD1
TGTGCCAGCAGTCCCTGGACAGGGGAGGGCAATCAGCCCCAGCATTTT
CASSPWTGEGNQPQHF
>NA|TRBV28|16|TRBJ1-4|TRBD1
TGTGCCAGCAGGGGGACAGGCTATGCAACTAATGAAAAACTGTTTTTT
CASRGTGYATNEKLFF
>NA|TRBV11-2|16|TRBJ1-1|TRBD1
TGTGCCAGCAGCTTAGGGGCAGGGGGCAGGTTGACTGAAGCTTTCTTT
CASSLGAGGRLTEAFF
>NA|TRBV28|19|TRBJ1-2|NA
TGTGCCAGCTCGGCAGTCTCCGGGGGACACAGGGAGGGGACCTATGGCTACACCTTC
CASSAVSGGHREGTYGYTF
>NA|TRBV4-3|13|TRBJ2-7|NA
TGCGCCAGCAGCCAACAGAGGGAGTACGAGCAGTACTTC
CASSQQREYEQYF
>NA|TRBV28|19|TRBJ2-3|TRBD1
TGTGCCAGCAGTACCCGTCGGGCAGGGGGCGTTGTGGGCACAGATACGCAGTATTTT
CASSTRRAGGVVGTDTQYF
>NA|TRBV2|13|TRBJ1-3|NA
TGTGCCAGCGGGGGGACGGGCGGAAACACCATATATTTT
CASGGTGGNTIYF
>once|TRBV28|13|TRBJ1-1|TRBD1
TGTGCCAGCAGTCCCGGACAGGGCACTGAAGCTTTCTTT
CASSPGQGTEAFF
>NA|TRBV7-2|15|TRBJ2-7|TRBD1
TGTGCCAGCAGCCCCGGTGGACAGGTTATTTACGAGCAGTACTTC
CASSPGGQVIYEQYF
>NA|TRBV28|14|TRBJ1-2|TRBD1
TGTGCCAGCATCACCCACAGGGGGAGAGGTGGCTACACCTTC
CASITHRGRGGYTF
>few|TRBV2|13|TRBJ2-2|TRBD2
TGTGCCAGCAGTGCTAGCGGGAACGGGGAGCTGTTTTTT
CASSASGNGELFF
>NA|TRBV7-8|16|TRBJ2-1|NA
TGTGCCAGCAGCTTAGGGGCTACTCGAGGGCACAATGAGCAGTTCTTC
CASSLGATRGHNEQFF
>NA|TRBV5-1|15|TRBJ1-2|TRBD1
TGCGCCAGCAGCCCCGGGACAGGGGGTGGCTATGGCTACACCTTC
CASSPGTGGGYGYTF
>NA|TRBV7-2|16|TRBJ2-7|TRBD2
TGTGCCAGCAGCGTAAGACTAGCGGGGGAGTCCTACGAGCAGTACTTC
CASSVRLAGESYEQYF
>few|TRBV2|14|TRBJ2-7|TRBD2
TGTGCCAGCACTGAGCGGGGGGCAGTCTACGAGCAGTACTTC
CASTERGAVYEQYF
>NA|TRBV7-8|16|TRBJ2-5|NA
TGTGCCAGCAGACTAAGGTGGTTCGGGGGGCGCGAGACCCAGTACTTC
CASRLRWFGGRETQYF
>NA|TRBV28|13|TRBJ2-5|TRBD2
TGTGCCAGCAGTGTTAGCGGGGTACTACCTCGGTACTTC
CASSVSGVLPRYF
>once|TRBV5-6|13|TRBJ2-1|NA
TGTGCCAGCAGCTCGGGACGACTCGACAGGTCGTTCTTC
CASSSGRLDRSFF
>few|TRBV4-1|15|TRBJ2-1|NA
TGCGCCAGCAGCCAAGAAGAGGCCTACTACAATGAGCAGTTCTTC
CASSQEEAYYNEQFF
>medium-sized|TRBV4-3|15|TRBJ2-7|TRBD1
TGCGCCAGCAGCCAGATGGACAGGCAGGGGAGTGAGCAGTACTTC
CASSQMDRQGSEQYF
>few|TRBV19|14|TRBJ2-7|NA
TGTGCCAGTAGTATACAGGGTGGGGCCTACGAGCAGTACTTC
CASSIQGGAYEQYF
>few|TRBV7-9|19|TRBJ2-1|TRBD1
TGTGCCAGCAGACTTACCGGGACAGGGGCTCTCGTCCGGCACAATGAGCAGTTCTTC
CASRLTGTGALVRHNEQFF
>NA|TRBV13|15|TRBJ1-2|NA
TGTGCCAGCAGCTCCCCGGGTTCCAGCGCACTTGGCTACACCTTC
CASSSPGSSALGYTF
>few|TRBV6-4|17|TRBJ2-3|TRBD2
TGTGCCAGCAGTGACTCGATCGCGGGGGGGAGCACAGATACGCAGTATTTT
CASSDSIAGGSTDTQYF
>NA|TRBV18|16|TRBJ1-2|NA
TGTGCCAGCTCACGAGATTCCGGGACTCGCGGCTATGGCTACACCTTC
CASSRDSGTRGYGYTF
>few|TRBV4-1|16|TRBJ1-1|NA
TGCGCCAGCAGCCGAATACAGGACGGGCTGAACACTGAAGCTTTCTTT
CASSRIQDGLNTEAFF
>NA|TRBV29-1|12|TRBJ1-5|NA
TGCAGCGTCGGACAGCTAGATCAGCCCCAGCATTTT
CSVGQLDQPQHF
>NA|TRBV9|15|TRBJ2-3|NA
TGTGCCAGCAGCGTAGTGGGGGGTGGCACAGATACGCAGTATTTT
CASSVVGGGTDTQYF
>many|TRBV7-2|18|TRBJ2-3|TRBD2
TGTGCCAGCAGCTTAGTTCGACCCGGGCTAGCGGCAGCAGATACGCAGTATTTT
CASSLVRPGLAAADTQYF
>NA|TRBV4-3|19|TRBJ2-7|TRBD2
TGCGCCAGCAGCCAAACGGGGGGACTAGCGGGATCAAGCTCCTACGAGCAGTACTTC
CASSQTGGLAGSSSYEQYF
>NA|TRBV5-1|15|TRBJ1-5|TRBD1
TGCGCCAGCAGCCCGGACAGGTCCCCAAATCAGCCCCAGCATTTT
CASSPDRSPNQPQHF